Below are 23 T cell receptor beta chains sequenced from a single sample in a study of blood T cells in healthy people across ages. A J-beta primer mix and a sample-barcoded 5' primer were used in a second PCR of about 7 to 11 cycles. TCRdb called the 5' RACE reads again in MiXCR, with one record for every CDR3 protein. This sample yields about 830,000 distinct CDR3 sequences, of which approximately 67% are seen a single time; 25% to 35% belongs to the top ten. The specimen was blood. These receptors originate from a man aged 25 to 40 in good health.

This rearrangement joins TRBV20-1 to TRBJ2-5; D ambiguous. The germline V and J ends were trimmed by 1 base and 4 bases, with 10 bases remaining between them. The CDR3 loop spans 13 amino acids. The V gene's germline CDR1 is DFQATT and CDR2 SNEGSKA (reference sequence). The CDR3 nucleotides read TGCAGTGCTAGAGTCCGGGTACCAGAGACCCAGTACTTC. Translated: CSARVRVPETQYF.

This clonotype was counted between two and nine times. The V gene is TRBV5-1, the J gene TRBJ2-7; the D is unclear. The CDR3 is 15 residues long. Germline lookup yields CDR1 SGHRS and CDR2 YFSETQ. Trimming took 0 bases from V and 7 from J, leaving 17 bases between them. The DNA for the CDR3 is TGCGCCAGCAGCTTGGGTTCGAGCCCCTCTGGAGAGCAGTACTTC. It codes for CASSLGSSPSGEQYF.

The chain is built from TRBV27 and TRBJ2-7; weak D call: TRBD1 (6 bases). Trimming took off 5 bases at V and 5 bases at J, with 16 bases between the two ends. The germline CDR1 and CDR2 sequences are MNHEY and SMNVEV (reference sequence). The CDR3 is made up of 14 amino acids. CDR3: CASSVGRGSHEQYF. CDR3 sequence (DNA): TGTGCCAGCAGTGTAGGCAGGGGCTCTCACGAGCAGTACTTC.

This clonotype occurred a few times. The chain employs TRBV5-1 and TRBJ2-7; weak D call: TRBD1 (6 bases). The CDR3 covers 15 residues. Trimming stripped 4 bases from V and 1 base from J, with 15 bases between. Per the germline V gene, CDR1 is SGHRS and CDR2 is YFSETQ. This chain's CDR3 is CASSPTGSPSYEQYF. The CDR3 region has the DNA TGCGCCAGCAGCCCTACAGGGTCCCCATCCTACGAGCAGTACTTC.

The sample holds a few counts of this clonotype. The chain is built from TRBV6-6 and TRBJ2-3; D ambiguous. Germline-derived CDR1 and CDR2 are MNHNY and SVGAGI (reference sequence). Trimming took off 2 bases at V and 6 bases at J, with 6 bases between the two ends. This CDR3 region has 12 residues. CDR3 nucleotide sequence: TGTGCCAGCAGTTACCCCATGGATACGCAGTATTTT. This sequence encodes CASSYPMDTQYF.

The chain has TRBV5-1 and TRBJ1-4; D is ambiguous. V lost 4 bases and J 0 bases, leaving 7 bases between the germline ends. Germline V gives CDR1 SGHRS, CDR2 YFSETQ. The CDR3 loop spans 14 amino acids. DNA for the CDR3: TGCGCCAGCAGCGCCCTTTCAACTAATGAAAAACTGTTTTTT. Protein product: CASSALSTNEKLFF.

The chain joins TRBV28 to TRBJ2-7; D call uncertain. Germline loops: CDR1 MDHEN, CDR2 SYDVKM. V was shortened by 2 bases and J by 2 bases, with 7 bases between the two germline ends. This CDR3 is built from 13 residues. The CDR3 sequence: CASSLATAYEQYF. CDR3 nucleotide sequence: TGTGCCAGCAGTTTAGCTACCGCCTACGAGCAGTACTTC. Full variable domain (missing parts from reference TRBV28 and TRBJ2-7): DVKVTQSSRYLVKRTGEKVFLECVQDMDHENMFWYRQDPGLGLRLIYFSYDVKMKEKGDIPEGYSVSREKKERFSLILESASTNQTSMYLCASSLATAYEQYFGPGTRLTVT.

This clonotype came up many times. The CDR3 DNA is TGTGCCAGCAGTTTTAGCGGGGGGCCCACAGATACGCAGTATTTT. Protein sequence: CASSFSGGPTDTQYF. This chain connects TRBV27 to TRBJ2-3, with 10 bases lining up with TRBD2. This CDR3 comprises 15 residues. V trimming: 3 bases; J trimming: 2 bases; junction bases outside the gene matches: 2. The germline V gene has CDR1 MNHEY and CDR2 SMNVEV (reference sequence).

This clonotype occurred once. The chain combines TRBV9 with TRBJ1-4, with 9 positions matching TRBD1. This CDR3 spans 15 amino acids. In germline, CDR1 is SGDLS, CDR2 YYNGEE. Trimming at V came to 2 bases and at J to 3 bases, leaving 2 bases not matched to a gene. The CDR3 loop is CASSVGTGSNEKLFF. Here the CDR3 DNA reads TGTGCCAGCAGCGTGGGGACAGGGTCTAATGAAAAACTGTTTTTT.

Here the CDR3 DNA reads TGTGCCTGGAGTGTACTCGGCAATGAGCAGTACTTC. Translation gives CAWSVLGNEQYF. V usage is TRBV30 and J usage is TRBJ2-7; D remains ambiguous. The length of the CDR3 is 12 residues. Germline lookup yields CDR1 GTSNPN and CDR2 SVGIG (reference sequence). Trimming took 0 bases from V and 7 from J, leaving 10 bases between them.

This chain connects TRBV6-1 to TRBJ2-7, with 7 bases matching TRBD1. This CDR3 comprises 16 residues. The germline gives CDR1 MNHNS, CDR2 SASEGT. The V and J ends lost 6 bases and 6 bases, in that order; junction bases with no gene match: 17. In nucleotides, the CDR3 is TGTGCCAGCAGCGACACAAACAGGGGTCCGTCCCGCGAGCAGTACTTC. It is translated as CASSDTNRGPSREQYF.

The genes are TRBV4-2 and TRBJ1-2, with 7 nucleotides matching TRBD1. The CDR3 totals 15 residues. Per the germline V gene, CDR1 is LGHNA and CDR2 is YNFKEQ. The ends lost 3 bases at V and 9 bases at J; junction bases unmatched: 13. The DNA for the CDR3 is TGTGCCAGCAGCCACTGGAACGACCGGGACAGCCGCTACACCTTC. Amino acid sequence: CASSHWNDRDSRYTF.

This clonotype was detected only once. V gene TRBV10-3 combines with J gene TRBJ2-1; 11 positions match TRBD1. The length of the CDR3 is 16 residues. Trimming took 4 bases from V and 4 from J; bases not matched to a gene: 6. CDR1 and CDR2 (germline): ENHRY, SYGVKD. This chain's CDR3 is CAISARGQGVYNEQFF. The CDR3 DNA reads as TGTGCCATCAGTGCTCGGGGACAGGGGGTTTACAATGAGCAGTTCTTC.

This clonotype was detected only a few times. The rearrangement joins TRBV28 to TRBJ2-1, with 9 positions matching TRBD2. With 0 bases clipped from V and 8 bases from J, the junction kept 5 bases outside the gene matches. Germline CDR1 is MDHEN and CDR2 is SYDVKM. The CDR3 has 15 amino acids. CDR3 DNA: TGTGCCAGCAGTTTATGGGCGGGGGGGCTTGATGAGCAGTTCTTC. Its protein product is CASSLWAGGLDEQFF. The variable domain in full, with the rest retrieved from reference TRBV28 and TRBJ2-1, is DVKVTQSSRYLVKRTGEKVFLECVQDMDHENMFWYRQDPGLGLRLIYFSYDVKMKEKGDIPEGYSVSREKKERFSLILESASTNQTSMYLCASSLWAGGLDEQFFGPGTRLTVL.

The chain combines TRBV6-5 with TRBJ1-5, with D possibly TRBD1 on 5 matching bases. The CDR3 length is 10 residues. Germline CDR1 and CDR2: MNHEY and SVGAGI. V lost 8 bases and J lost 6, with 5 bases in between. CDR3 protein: CASGAQPQHF. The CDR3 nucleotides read TGTGCCAGCGGGGCTCAGCCCCAGCATTTT.

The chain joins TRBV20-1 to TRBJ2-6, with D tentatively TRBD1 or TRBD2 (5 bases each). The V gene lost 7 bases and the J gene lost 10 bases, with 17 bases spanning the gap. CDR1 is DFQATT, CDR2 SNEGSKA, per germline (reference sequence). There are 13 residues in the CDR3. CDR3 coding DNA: TGCAGTGTCAAAGGGACGGTCCGAAACGTCCTGACTTTC. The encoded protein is CSVKGTVRNVLTF.

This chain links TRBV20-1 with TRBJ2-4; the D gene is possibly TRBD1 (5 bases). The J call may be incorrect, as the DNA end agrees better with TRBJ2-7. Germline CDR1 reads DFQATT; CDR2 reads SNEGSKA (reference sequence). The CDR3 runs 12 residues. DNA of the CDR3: TGCAGTGCTAGAGCGGCAGGGTACGAGCAGTACTTC. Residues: CSARAAGYEQYF.

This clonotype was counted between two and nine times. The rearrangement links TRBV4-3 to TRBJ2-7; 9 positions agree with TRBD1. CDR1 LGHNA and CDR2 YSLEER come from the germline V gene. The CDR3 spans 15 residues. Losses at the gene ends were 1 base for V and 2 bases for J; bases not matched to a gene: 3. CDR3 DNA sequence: TGCGCCAGCAGCCAAGGGACAGGGGAAGCCTACGAGCAGTACTTC. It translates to CASSQGTGEAYEQYF.

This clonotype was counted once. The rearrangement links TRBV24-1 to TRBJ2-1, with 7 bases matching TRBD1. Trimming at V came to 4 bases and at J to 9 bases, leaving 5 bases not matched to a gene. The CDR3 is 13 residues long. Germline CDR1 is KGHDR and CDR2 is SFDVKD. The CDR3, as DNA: TGTGCCACCAGTGACCTAACAGGGGTTGAGCAGTTCTTC. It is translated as CATSDLTGVEQFF.

CDR3 DNA: TGCAGTGCCCAGAGGGCACTAGCGGGGGCCCTAAGTGAGCAGTTCTTC. Amino acids: CSAQRALAGALSEQFF. The chain links TRBV20-1 to TRBJ2-1; 11 bases line up with TRBD2. This CDR3 is 16 amino acids long. Unmatched junction bases numbered 16, after V lost 6 bases and J lost 9 bases. Germline CDR1 and CDR2: DFQATT and SNEGSKA (reference sequence).

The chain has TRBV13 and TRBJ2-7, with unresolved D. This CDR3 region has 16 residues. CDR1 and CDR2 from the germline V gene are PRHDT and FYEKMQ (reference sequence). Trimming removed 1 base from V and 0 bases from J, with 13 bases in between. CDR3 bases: TGTGCCAGCAGCTTAGTAGTCCGGTCGAGCTCCTACGAGCAGTACTTC. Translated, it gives CASSLVVRSSSYEQYF.

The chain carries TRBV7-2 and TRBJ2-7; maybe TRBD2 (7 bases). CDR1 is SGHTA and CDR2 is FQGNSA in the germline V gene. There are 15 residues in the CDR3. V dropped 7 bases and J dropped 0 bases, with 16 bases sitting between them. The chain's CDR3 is CASTPFGGASYEQYF. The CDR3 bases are TGTGCCAGCACGCCCTTTGGGGGGGCCTCCTACGAGCAGTACTTC.

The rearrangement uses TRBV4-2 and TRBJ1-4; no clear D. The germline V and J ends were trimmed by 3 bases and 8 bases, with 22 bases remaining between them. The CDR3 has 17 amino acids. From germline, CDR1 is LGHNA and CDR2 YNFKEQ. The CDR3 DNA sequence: TGTGCCAGCAGCCAGGATGGTGCGAGTGGGCAGAGAGAAAAACTGTTTTTT. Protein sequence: CASSQDGASGQREKLFF.